This T cell receptor (beta chain) was sequenced for a study of blood T cell repertoires in COVID-19. Study summary: Acute-phase and convalescent COVID-19 samples originated in the United States, Italy and Spain.

The V gene's germline CDR1 is ENHRY and CDR2 SYGVKD. The CDR3 totals 14 residues. J was trimmed by 2 bases and V by 6 bases; bases with no gene match: 7. Assay used: immunoSEQ multiplex PCR; TCRdb lists only in-frame clones, some missing. Found here are some 50,000 clones, over 75% of them singletons; the top ten hold 25% to 30%. The sample consisted of peripheral blood. This receptor was taken from a human donor in a cohort sampled during active COVID-19. The chain combines TRBV10-3 with TRBJ2-7; 7 bases line up with TRBD1. CDR3 amino acids: CAIRPTGNTYEQYF. The CDR3 DNA reads as TGTGCCATCAGGCCGACAGGGAACACCTACGAGCAGTACTTC.